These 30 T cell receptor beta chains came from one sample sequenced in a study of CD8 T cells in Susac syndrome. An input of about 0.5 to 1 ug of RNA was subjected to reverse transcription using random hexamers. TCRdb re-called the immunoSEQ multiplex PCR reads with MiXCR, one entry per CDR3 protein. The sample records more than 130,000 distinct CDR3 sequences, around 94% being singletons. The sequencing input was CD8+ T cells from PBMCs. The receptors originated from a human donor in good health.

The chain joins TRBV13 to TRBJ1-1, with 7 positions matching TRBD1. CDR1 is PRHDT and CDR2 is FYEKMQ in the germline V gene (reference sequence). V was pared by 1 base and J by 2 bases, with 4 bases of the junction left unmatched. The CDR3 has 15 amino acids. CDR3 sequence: CASSLDRGSNTEAFF. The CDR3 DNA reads TGTGCCAGCAGCTTAGACAGGGGAAGTAACACTGAAGCTTTCTTT.

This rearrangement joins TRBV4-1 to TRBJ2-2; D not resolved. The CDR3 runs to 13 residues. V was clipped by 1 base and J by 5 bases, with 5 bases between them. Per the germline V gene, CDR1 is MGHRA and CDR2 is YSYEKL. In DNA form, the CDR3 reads TGCGCCAGCAGCCAAGGGGTGACCGGGGAGCTGTTTTTT. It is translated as CASSQGVTGELFF.

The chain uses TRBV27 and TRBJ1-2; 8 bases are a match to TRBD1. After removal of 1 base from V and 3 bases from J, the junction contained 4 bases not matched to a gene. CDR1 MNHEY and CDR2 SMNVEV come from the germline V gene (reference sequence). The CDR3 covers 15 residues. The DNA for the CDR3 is TGTGCCAGCAGTTTATATAACAGGGGGGACTATGGCTACACCTTC. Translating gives CASSLYNRGDYGYTF.

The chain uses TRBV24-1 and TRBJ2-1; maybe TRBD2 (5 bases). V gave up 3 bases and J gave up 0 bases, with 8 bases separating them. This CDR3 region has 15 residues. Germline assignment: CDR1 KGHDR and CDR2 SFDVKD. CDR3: CATSDTGNSYNEQFF. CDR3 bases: TGTGCCACCAGTGATACGGGAAACTCCTACAATGAGCAGTTCTTC.

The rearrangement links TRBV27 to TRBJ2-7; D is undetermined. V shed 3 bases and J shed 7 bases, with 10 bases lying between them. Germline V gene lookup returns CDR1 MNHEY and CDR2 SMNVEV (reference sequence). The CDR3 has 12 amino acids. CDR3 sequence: CASSFFGEEQYF. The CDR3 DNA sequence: TGTGCCAGCAGTTTCTTTGGGGAAGAGCAGTACTTC.

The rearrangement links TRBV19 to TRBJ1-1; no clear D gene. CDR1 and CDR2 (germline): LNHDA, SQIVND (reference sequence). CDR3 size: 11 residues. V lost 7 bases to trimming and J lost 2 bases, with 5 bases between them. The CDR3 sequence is CASNSNTEAFF. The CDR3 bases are TGTGCCAGTAACTCCAACACTGAAGCTTTCTTT. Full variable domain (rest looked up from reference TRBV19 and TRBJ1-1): DGGITQSPKYLFRKEGQNVTLSCEQNLNHDAMYWYRQDPGQGLRLIYYSQIVNDFQKGDIAEGYSVSREKKESFPLTVTSAQKNPTAFYLCASNSNTEAFFGQGTRLTVV.

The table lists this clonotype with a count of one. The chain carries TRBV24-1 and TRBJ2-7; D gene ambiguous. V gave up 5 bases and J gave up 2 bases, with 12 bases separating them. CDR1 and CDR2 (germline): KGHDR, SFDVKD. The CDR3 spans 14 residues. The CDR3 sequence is CATSGAEPTYEQYF. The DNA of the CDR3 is TGTGCCACCAGTGGAGCAGAGCCTACCTACGAGCAGTACTTC.

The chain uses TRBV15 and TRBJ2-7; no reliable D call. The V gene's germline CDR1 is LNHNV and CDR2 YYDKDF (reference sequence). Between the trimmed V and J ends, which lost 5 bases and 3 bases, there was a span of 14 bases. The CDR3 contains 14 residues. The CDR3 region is CATSDTRRSYEQYF. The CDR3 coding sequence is TGTGCCACCAGCGACACCCGACGGAGCTACGAGCAGTACTTC.

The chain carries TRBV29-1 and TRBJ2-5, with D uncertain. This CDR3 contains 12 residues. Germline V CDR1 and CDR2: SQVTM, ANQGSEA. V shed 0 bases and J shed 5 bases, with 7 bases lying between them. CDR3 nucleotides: TGCAGCGTTGAAGAGAATCGTGAGACCCAGTACTTC. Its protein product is CSVEENRETQYF.

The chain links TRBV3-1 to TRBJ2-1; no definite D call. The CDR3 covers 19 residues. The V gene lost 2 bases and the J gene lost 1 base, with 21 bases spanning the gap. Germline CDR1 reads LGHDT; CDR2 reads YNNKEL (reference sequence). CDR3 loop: CASSQNGRGSGLSYNEQFF. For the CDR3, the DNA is TGTGCCAGCAGCCAAAATGGGCGAGGCTCCGGATTGTCCTACAATGAGCAGTTCTTC.

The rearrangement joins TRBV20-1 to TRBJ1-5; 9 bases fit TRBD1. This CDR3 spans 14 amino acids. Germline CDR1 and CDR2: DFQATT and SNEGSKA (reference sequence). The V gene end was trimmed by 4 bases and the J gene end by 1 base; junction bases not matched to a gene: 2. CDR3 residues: CSANRGLSNQPQHF. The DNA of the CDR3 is TGCAGTGCTAACAGGGGGCTGAGCAATCAGCCCCAGCATTTT.

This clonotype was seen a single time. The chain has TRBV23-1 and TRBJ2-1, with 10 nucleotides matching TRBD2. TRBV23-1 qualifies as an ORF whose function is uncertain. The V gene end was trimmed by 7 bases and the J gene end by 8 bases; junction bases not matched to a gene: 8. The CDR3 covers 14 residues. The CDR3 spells CASIHLAGVDEQFF. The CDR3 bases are TGCGCCAGCATCCATCTAGCGGGAGTCGATGAGCAGTTCTTC.

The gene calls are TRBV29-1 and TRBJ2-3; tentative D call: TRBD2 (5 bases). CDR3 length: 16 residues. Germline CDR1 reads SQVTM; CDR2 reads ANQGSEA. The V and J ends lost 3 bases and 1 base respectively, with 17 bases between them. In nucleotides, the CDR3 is TGCAGCGTTGATCCTGCCCCGGGATGGGGCACAGATACGCAGTATTTT. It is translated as CSVDPAPGWGTDTQYF.

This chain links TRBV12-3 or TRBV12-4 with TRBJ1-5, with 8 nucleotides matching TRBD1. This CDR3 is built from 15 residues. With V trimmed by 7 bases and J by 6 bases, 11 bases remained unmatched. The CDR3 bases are TGTGCCAGCATTATAGGACAGGGACTGACTCAGCCCCAGCATTTT. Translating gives CASIIGQGLTQPQHF.

The CDR3 loop is CASSLSWEIDPGELFF. The CDR3 bases are TGTGCCAGCAGTTTATCTTGGGAGATAGACCCCGGGGAGCTGTTTTTT. The gene calls are TRBV27 and TRBJ2-2; D is possibly TRBD2 (5 bases). This CDR3 comprises 16 residues. V lost 0 bases and J 6 bases, leaving 14 bases between the germline ends. Germline CDR1 and CDR2: MNHEY and SMNVEV (reference sequence).

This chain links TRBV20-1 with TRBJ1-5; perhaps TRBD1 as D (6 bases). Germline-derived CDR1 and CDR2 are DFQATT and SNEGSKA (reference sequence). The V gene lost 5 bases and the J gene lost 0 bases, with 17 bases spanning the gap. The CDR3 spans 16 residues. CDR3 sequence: CSAESTGDYSNQPQHF. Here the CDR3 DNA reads TGCAGTGCTGAATCGACAGGAGATTATAGCAATCAGCCCCAGCATTTT.

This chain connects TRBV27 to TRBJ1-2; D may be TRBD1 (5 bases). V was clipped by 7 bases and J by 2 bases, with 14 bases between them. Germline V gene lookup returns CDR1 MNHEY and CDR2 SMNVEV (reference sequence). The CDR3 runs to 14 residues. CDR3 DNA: TGTGCCAGCAAAGCCGGGACGGCAAACTATGGCTACACCTTC. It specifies CASKAGTANYGYTF.

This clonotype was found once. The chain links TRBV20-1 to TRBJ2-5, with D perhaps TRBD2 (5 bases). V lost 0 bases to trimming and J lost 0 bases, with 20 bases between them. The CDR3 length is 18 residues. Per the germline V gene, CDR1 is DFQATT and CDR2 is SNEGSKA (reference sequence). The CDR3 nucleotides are TGCAGTGCTAGAGATGAGCGTGTGACTCCGGGGTACCAAGAGACCCAGTACTTC. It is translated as CSARDERVTPGYQETQYF.

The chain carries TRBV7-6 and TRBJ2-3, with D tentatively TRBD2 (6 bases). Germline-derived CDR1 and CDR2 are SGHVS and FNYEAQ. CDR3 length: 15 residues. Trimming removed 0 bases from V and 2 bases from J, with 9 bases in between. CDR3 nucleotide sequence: TGTGCCAGCAGCTTAGCGGAGGGCCCCACAGATACGCAGTATTTT. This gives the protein CASSLAEGPTDTQYF. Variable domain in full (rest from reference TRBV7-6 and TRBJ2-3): GAGVSQSPRYKVTKRGQDVALRCDPISGHVSLYWYRQALGQGPEFLTYFNYEAQQDKSGLPNDRFSAERPEGSISTLTIQRTEQRDSAMYRCASSLAEGPTDTQYFGPGTRLTVL.

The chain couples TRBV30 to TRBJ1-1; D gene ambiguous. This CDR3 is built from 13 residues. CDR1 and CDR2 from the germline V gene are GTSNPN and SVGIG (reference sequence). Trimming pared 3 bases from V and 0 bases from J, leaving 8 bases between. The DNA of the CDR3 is TGTGCCTGGAGGAATCCGGTGAACACTGAAGCTTTCTTT. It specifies CAWRNPVNTEAFF.

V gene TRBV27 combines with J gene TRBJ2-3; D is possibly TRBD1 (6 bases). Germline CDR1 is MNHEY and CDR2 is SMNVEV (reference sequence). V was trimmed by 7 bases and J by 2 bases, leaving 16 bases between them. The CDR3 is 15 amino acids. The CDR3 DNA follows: TGTGCCAGCAACTCCGGGACACCCCTCACAGATACGCAGTATTTT. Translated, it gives CASNSGTPLTDTQYF.

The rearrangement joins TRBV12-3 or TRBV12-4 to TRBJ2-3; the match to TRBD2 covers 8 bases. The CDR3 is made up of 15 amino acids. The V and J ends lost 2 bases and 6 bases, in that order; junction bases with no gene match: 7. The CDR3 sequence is CASSLLSGTLDTQYF. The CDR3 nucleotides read TGTGCCAGCAGTTTACTTAGCGGGACTCTTGATACGCAGTATTTT.

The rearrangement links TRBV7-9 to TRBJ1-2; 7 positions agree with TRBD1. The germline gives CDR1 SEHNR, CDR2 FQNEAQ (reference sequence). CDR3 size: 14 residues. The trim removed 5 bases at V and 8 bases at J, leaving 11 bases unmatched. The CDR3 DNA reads TGTGCCAGCAGCGACCCACAGGGGATGTGGGGCTACACCTTC. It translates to CASSDPQGMWGYTF.

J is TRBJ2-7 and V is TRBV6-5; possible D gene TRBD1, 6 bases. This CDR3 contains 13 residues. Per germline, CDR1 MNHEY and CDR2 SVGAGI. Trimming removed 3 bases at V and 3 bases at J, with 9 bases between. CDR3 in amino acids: CASSYGGHYEQYF. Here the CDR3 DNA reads TGTGCCAGCAGTTATGGGGGACACTACGAGCAGTACTTC.

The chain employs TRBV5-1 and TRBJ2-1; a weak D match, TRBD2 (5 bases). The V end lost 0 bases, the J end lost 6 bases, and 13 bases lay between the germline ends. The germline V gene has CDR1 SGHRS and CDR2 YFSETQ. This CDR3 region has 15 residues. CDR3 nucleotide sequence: TGCGCCAGCAGCTTGGTGTTCGGGGTTCCCAATGAGCAGTTCTTC. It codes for CASSLVFGVPNEQFF.

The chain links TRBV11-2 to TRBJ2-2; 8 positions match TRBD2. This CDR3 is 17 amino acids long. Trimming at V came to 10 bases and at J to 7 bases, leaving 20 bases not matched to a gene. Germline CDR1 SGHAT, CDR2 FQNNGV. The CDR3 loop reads CANENIMVAGWFGELFF. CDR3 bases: TGTGCCAACGAAAACATAATGGTAGCGGGATGGTTCGGGGAGCTGTTTTTT. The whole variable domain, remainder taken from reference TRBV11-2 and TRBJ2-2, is EAGVAQSPRYKIIEKRQSVAFWCNPISGHATLYWYQQILGQGPKLLIQFQNNGVVDDSQLPKDRFSAERLKGVDSTLKIQPAKLEDSAVYLCANENIMVAGWFGELFFGEGSRLTVL.

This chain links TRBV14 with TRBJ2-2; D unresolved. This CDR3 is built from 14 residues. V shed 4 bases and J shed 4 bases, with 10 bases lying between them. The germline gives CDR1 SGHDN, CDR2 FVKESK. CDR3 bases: TGTGCCAGCAGCCTGGTTGCGTCCACCGGGGAGCTGTTTTTT. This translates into CASSLVASTGELFF.

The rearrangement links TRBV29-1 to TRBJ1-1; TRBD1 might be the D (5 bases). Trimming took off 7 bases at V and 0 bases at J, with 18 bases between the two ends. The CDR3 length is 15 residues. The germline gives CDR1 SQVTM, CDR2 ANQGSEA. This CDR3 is CSAAEGITLNTEAFF. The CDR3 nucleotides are TGCAGCGCCGCCGAGGGGATCACCCTGAACACTGAAGCTTTCTTT.

The chain's CDR3 is CASSQGLAGGFTQYF. As DNA, the CDR3 is TGTGCCAGCAGCCAAGGACTAGCGGGAGGTTTCACGCAGTATTTT. This chain links TRBV14 with TRBJ2-3, with 13 bases matching TRBD2. Trimming cost V 1 base and J 9 bases; bases outside gene matches: 4. CDR1 SGHDN and CDR2 FVKESK come from the germline V gene. This CDR3 has 15 amino acids.

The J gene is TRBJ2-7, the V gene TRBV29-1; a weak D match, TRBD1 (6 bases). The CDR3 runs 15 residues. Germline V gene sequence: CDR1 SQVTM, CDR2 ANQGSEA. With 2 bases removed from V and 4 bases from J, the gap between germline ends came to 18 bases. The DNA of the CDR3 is TGCAGCGTTGAACTTGTAGGACAGATAGGATACGAGCAGTACTTC. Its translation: CSVELVGQIGYEQYF.